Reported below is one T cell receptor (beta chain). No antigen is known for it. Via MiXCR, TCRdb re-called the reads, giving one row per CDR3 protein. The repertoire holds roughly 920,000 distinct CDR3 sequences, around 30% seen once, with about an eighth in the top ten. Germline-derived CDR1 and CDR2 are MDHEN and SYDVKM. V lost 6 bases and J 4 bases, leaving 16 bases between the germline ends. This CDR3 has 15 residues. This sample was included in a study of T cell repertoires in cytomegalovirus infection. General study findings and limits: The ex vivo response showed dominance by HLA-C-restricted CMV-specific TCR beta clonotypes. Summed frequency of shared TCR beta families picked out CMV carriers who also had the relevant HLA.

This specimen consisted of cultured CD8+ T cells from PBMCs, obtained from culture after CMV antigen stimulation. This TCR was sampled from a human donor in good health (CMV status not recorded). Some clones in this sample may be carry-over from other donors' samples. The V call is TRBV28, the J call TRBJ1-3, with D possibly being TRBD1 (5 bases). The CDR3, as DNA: TGTGCCAGCAGCATCCCGGGACTCGCAGGAAACACCATATATTTT. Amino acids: CASSIPGLAGNTIYF.